A selection of T cell receptor beta chains follows, all from one sample in a study of Tregs in tolerant kidney transplant recipients. The protocol was immunoSEQ multiplex PCR, while the TCRdb copy is restricted to in-frame clones and leaves out a portion. This table has 200,000 to 300,000 clones, about 86% appearing once. The sample consisted of CD4+ T cells from blood. Receptors originate from a human donor in good health. CDR3s include the opening cysteine and the closing phenylalanine or tryptophan. The D gene is left open where the match is weak. Size tells how often a clone was seen (once, few, many) or the class of an expanded clone, and some rows leave it out.

TRBJ1-1 | TRBV6-1 | NA | NA | TGTGCCAGCACCCCGTCGGGGCCCATGAACACTGAAGCTTTCTTT | CASTPSGPMNTEAFF
TRBJ1-2 | TRBV2 | NA | NA | TGTGCCAGCACGAGGGAGTCATATGGCTACACCTTC | CASTRESYGYTF
TRBJ2-7 | TRBV5-1 | TRBD1 | NA | TGCGCCAGCAGCTTGCCTGGAGGGACAGGTGTGAGGGAGCAGTACTTC | CASSLPGGTGVREQYF
TRBJ2-5 | TRBV5-1 | NA | NA | TGCGCCAGCAGCTCCGGGATCAGCTCCCAAGAGACCCAGTACTTC | CASSSGISSQETQYF
TRBJ2-2 | TRBV2 | TRBD2 | NA | TGTGCCAGCAGTGAACGGAGCGGGGGAAACACCGGGGAGCTGTTTTTT | CASSERSGGNTGELFF
TRBJ2-1 | TRBV7-9 | TRBD2 | NA | TGTGCCAGCAGCTTATACCGACTAGCGAGAGGTTGGAGTAGGGATGAGCAGTTCTTC | CASSLYRLARGWSRDEQFF
TRBJ2-2 | TRBV5-6 | NA | few | TGTGCCAGCAGCTTGGGGTCGGTGGCCGGGGAGCTGTTTTTT | CASSLGSVAGELFF
TRBJ2-3 | TRBV2 | NA | NA | TGTGCCAGCAGTGAACAAAACACAGATACGCAGTATTTT | CASSEQNTDTQYF
TRBJ1-2 | TRBV5-1 | NA | NA | TGCGCCAGCAGCCAGCGAACAGGAGATACATTTAACTATGGCTACACCTTC | CASSQRTGDTFNYGYTF
TRBJ2-7 | TRBV6-5 | TRBD2 | NA | TGTGCCAGCAGTTACTTGGCTAGCGGGAGTTACGAGCAGTACTTC | CASSYLASGSYEQYF
TRBJ2-7 | TRBV5-1 | NA | NA | TGCGCCAGCAGCTTGGTAGGGAACGAGCAGTACTTC | CASSLVGNEQYF
TRBJ2-7 | TRBV6-5 | NA | few | TGTGCCAGCAGAGGAGGGGGCGGAGAGGGCGGGGAGCAGTACTTC | CASRGGGGEGGEQYF
TRBJ1-1 | TRBV19 | NA | NA | TGTGCCAGTACCTCTCACCGGATGGACACTGAAGCTTTCTTT | CASTSHRMDTEAFF
TRBJ1-2 | TRBV7-3 | TRBD1 | NA | TGTGCCAGCAGTAAAGGGGGCGAAGACTATGGCTACACCTTC | CASSKGGEDYGYTF
TRBJ1-2 | TRBV15 | TRBD1 | NA | TGTGCCACCAGTGGGACAGGGGGCTATAACTATGGCTACACCTTC | CATSGTGGYNYGYTF
TRBJ2-3 | TRBV29-1 | TRBD2 | NA | TGCAGCGTTGAAACTAGCGGGAGCACAGATACGCAGTATTTT | CSVETSGSTDTQYF
TRBJ2-7 | TRBV21-1 | NA | NA | TGTGCCAGCAGCACCCCGGGACAGGGAAACGACGAGCAGTACTTC | CASSTPGQGNDEQYF
TRBJ2-7 | TRBV5-4 | TRBD2 | once | TGTGCCAGCAGCTTCCAGCTAGCGGGAGGGAACGAGCAGTACTTC | CASSFQLAGGNEQYF
TRBJ2-5 | TRBV27 | TRBD1 | NA | TGTGCCAGCAGGAAGTGGGGACAGGGGAGAGAGACCCAGTACTTC | CASRKWGQGRETQYF
TRBJ1-5 | TRBV2 | TRBD1 | NA | TGTGCCAGCAGTAGACAGGGTGCACTCATTAATAGCAATCAGCCCCAGCATTTT | CASSRQGALINSNQPQHF
TRBJ1-1 | TRBV19 | NA | NA | TGTGCCAGTAGCGTAAGGGGGGCGGGCACTGAAGCTTTCTTT | CASSVRGAGTEAFF
TRBJ2-5 | TRBV5-1 | TRBD2 | NA | TGCGCCAGCAGCCCCCTGGGGAGCGGGAGGGGTGAGACCCAGTACTTC | CASSPLGSGRGETQYF